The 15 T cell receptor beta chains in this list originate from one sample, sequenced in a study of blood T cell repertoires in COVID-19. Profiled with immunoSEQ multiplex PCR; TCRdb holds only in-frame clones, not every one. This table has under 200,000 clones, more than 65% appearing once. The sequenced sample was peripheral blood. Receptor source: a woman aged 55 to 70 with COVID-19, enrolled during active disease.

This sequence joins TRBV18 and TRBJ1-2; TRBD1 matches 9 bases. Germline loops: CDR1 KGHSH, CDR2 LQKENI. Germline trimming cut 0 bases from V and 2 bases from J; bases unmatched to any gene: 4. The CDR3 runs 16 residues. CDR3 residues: CASSPPLQGANYGYTF. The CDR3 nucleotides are TGTGCCAGCTCACCACCGTTACAGGGGGCAAACTATGGCTACACCTTC.

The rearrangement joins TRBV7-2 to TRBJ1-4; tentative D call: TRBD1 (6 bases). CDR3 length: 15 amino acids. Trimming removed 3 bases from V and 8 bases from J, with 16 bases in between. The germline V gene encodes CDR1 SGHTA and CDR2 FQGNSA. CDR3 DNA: TGTGCCAGCAGCTTGGAGGGGGGGGAGTTGGAAAAACTGTTTTTT. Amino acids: CASSLEGGELEKLFF.

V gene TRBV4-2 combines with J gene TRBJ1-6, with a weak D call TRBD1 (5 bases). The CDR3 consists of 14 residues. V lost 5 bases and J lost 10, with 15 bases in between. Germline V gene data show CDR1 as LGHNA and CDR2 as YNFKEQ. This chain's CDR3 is CASSSQTERSPLHF. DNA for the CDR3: TGTGCCAGCAGCTCCCAGACAGAGCGATCACCCCTCCACTTT.

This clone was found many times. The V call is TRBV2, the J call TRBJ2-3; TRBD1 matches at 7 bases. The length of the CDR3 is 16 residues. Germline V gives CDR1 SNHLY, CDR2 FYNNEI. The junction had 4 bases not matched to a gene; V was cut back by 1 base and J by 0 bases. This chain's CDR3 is CASSEGRDSSTDTQYF. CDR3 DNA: TGTGCCAGCAGTGAAGGCAGGGACAGTAGCACAGATACGCAGTATTTT.

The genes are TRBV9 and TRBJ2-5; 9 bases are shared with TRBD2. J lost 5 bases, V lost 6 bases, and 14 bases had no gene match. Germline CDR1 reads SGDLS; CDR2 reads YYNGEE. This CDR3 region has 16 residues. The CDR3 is CASTKGLANPPETQYF. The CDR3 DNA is TGTGCCAGCACTAAGGGACTAGCAAACCCCCCGGAGACCCAGTACTTC.

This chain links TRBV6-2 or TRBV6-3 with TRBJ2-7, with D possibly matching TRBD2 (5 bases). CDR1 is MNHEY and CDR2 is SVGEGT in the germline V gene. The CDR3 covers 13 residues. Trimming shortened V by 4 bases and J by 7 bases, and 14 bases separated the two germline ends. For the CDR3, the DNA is TGTGCCAGCAGTTCTCCGGGATCGAAGGAGCAGTACTTC. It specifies CASSSPGSKEQYF.

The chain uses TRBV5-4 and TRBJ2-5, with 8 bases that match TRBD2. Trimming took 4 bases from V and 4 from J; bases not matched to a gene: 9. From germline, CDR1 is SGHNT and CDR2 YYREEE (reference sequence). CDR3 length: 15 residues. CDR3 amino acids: CASSLPREGGETQYF. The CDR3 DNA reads TGTGCCAGCAGCCTCCCCCGGGAGGGTGGAGAGACCCAGTACTTC.

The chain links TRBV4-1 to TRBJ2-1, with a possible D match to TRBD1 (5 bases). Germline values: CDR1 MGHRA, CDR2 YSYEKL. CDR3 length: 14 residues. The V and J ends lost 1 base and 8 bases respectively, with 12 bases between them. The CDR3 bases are TGCGCCAGCAGCCAAGGGGCCTTAGGGGATGAGCAGTTCTTC. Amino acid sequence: CASSQGALGDEQFF.

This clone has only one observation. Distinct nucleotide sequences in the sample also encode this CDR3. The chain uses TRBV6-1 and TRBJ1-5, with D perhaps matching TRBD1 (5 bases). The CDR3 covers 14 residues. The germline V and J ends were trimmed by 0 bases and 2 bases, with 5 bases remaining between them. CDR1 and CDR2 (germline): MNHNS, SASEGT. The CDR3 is CASSEAGGNQPQHF. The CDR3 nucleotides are TGTGCCAGCAGTGAAGCAGGGGGCAATCAGCCCCAGCATTTT.

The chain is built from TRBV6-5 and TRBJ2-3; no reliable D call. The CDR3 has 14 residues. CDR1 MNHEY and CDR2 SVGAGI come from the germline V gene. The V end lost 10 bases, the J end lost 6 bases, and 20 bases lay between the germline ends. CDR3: CATLGYTFPDTQYF. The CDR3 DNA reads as TGTGCCACCCTGGGCTACACCTTCCCGGATACGCAGTATTTT.

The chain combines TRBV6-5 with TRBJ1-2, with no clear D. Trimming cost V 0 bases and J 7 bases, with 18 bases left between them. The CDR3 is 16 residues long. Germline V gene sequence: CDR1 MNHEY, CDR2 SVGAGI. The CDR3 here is CASSYSTSETGSGYTF. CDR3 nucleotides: TGTGCCAGCAGTTACTCTACATCCGAGACTGGCAGTGGCTACACCTTC.

The CDR3 DNA reads as TGTGCCAGCAGTGTCGGGGGGGAATACTATGGCTACACCTTC. Translated: CASSVGGEYYGYTF. The chain uses TRBV2 and TRBJ1-2; D may be TRBD1 (5 bases). The V gene's germline CDR1 is SNHLY and CDR2 FYNNEI. This CDR3 is built from 14 residues. V was trimmed by 4 bases and J by 3 bases, leaving 12 bases between them. The full variable domain, in which reference TRBV2 and TRBJ1-2 provide the parts outside the CDR3, is EPEVTQTPSHQVTQMGQEVILRCVPISNHLYFYWYRQILGQKVEFLVSFYNNEISEKSEIFDDQFSVERPDGSNFTLKIRSTKLEDSAMYFCASSVGGEYYGYTFGSGTRLTVV.

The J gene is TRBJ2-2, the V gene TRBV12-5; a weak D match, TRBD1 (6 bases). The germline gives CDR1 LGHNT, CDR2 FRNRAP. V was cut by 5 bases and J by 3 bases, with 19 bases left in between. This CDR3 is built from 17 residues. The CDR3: CASGPGTSESYTGELFF. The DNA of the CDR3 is TGTGCTAGTGGTCCAGGGACATCGGAAAGCTACACCGGGGAGCTGTTTTTT.

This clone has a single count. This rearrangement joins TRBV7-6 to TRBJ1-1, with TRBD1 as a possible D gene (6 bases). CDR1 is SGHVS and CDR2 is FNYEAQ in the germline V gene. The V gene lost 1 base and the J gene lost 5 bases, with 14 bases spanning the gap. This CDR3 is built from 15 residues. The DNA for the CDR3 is TGTGCCAGCAGCTTAGACGACAGGAGTGGAACTGAAGCTTTCTTT. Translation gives CASSLDDRSGTEAFF.

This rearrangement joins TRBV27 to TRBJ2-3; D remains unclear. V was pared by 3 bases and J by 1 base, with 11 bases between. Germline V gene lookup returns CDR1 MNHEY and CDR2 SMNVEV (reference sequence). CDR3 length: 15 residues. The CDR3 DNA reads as TGTGCCAGCAGTTTGGTGCGGTTAGGCACAGATACGCAGTATTTT. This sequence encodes CASSLVRLGTDTQYF.